This entry describes one TCR beta chain. These donors, healthy bone marrow donors, were studied. These data are taken from a study of cytomegalovirus exposure and HLA in healthy donors. Germline trimming cut 3 bases from V and 4 bases from J; bases unmatched to any gene: 3. Germline-derived CDR1 and CDR2 are SGHDT and YYEEEE. The CDR3 is 13 amino acids. The PCR employed 60 Vbeta primers together with 13 Jbeta primers. Sequencing was performed with immunoSEQ multiplex PCR; in TCRdb, only in-frame clones are kept and a portion is missing. The data show over 75,000 clones, roughly 80% seen once. The receptor comes from a man under 40 in good health and CMV-seropositive. The source material was PBMCs. The chain is built from TRBV5-6 and TRBJ1-2, with 7 bases aligning to TRBD1. The CDR3 DNA sequence: TGTGCCAGCAGCTCGACAGGGACCTATGGCTACACCTTC. Its translation is CASSSTGTYGYTF.